The source of this TCR beta chain is a study of blood T cell repertoires in COVID-19. Seattle enrolled patients during active infection and tracked them longitudinally. Here immunoSEQ multiplex PCR was the method, and the copy in TCRdb shows in-frame clones only, minus some. The data show hundreds of thousands of clones, 88% seen once. J gave up 9 bases and V 4 bases, and 20 bases lay outside the gene matches. The germline V gene has CDR1 SGHNT and CDR2 YYREEE (reference sequence). The CDR3 runs to 18 residues. The V gene is TRBV5-4, the J gene TRBJ2-1; 9 bases are shared with TRBD2. This TCR was sampled from a woman aged 70-85 years with COVID-19, enrolled during active disease. The sequenced material came from peripheral blood. As DNA, the CDR3 is TGTGCCAGCAGCCGAGGTAGCGGGAGTATGAGGATGGGATCTGAGCAGTTCTTC. Protein product: CASSRGSGSMRMGSEQFF.